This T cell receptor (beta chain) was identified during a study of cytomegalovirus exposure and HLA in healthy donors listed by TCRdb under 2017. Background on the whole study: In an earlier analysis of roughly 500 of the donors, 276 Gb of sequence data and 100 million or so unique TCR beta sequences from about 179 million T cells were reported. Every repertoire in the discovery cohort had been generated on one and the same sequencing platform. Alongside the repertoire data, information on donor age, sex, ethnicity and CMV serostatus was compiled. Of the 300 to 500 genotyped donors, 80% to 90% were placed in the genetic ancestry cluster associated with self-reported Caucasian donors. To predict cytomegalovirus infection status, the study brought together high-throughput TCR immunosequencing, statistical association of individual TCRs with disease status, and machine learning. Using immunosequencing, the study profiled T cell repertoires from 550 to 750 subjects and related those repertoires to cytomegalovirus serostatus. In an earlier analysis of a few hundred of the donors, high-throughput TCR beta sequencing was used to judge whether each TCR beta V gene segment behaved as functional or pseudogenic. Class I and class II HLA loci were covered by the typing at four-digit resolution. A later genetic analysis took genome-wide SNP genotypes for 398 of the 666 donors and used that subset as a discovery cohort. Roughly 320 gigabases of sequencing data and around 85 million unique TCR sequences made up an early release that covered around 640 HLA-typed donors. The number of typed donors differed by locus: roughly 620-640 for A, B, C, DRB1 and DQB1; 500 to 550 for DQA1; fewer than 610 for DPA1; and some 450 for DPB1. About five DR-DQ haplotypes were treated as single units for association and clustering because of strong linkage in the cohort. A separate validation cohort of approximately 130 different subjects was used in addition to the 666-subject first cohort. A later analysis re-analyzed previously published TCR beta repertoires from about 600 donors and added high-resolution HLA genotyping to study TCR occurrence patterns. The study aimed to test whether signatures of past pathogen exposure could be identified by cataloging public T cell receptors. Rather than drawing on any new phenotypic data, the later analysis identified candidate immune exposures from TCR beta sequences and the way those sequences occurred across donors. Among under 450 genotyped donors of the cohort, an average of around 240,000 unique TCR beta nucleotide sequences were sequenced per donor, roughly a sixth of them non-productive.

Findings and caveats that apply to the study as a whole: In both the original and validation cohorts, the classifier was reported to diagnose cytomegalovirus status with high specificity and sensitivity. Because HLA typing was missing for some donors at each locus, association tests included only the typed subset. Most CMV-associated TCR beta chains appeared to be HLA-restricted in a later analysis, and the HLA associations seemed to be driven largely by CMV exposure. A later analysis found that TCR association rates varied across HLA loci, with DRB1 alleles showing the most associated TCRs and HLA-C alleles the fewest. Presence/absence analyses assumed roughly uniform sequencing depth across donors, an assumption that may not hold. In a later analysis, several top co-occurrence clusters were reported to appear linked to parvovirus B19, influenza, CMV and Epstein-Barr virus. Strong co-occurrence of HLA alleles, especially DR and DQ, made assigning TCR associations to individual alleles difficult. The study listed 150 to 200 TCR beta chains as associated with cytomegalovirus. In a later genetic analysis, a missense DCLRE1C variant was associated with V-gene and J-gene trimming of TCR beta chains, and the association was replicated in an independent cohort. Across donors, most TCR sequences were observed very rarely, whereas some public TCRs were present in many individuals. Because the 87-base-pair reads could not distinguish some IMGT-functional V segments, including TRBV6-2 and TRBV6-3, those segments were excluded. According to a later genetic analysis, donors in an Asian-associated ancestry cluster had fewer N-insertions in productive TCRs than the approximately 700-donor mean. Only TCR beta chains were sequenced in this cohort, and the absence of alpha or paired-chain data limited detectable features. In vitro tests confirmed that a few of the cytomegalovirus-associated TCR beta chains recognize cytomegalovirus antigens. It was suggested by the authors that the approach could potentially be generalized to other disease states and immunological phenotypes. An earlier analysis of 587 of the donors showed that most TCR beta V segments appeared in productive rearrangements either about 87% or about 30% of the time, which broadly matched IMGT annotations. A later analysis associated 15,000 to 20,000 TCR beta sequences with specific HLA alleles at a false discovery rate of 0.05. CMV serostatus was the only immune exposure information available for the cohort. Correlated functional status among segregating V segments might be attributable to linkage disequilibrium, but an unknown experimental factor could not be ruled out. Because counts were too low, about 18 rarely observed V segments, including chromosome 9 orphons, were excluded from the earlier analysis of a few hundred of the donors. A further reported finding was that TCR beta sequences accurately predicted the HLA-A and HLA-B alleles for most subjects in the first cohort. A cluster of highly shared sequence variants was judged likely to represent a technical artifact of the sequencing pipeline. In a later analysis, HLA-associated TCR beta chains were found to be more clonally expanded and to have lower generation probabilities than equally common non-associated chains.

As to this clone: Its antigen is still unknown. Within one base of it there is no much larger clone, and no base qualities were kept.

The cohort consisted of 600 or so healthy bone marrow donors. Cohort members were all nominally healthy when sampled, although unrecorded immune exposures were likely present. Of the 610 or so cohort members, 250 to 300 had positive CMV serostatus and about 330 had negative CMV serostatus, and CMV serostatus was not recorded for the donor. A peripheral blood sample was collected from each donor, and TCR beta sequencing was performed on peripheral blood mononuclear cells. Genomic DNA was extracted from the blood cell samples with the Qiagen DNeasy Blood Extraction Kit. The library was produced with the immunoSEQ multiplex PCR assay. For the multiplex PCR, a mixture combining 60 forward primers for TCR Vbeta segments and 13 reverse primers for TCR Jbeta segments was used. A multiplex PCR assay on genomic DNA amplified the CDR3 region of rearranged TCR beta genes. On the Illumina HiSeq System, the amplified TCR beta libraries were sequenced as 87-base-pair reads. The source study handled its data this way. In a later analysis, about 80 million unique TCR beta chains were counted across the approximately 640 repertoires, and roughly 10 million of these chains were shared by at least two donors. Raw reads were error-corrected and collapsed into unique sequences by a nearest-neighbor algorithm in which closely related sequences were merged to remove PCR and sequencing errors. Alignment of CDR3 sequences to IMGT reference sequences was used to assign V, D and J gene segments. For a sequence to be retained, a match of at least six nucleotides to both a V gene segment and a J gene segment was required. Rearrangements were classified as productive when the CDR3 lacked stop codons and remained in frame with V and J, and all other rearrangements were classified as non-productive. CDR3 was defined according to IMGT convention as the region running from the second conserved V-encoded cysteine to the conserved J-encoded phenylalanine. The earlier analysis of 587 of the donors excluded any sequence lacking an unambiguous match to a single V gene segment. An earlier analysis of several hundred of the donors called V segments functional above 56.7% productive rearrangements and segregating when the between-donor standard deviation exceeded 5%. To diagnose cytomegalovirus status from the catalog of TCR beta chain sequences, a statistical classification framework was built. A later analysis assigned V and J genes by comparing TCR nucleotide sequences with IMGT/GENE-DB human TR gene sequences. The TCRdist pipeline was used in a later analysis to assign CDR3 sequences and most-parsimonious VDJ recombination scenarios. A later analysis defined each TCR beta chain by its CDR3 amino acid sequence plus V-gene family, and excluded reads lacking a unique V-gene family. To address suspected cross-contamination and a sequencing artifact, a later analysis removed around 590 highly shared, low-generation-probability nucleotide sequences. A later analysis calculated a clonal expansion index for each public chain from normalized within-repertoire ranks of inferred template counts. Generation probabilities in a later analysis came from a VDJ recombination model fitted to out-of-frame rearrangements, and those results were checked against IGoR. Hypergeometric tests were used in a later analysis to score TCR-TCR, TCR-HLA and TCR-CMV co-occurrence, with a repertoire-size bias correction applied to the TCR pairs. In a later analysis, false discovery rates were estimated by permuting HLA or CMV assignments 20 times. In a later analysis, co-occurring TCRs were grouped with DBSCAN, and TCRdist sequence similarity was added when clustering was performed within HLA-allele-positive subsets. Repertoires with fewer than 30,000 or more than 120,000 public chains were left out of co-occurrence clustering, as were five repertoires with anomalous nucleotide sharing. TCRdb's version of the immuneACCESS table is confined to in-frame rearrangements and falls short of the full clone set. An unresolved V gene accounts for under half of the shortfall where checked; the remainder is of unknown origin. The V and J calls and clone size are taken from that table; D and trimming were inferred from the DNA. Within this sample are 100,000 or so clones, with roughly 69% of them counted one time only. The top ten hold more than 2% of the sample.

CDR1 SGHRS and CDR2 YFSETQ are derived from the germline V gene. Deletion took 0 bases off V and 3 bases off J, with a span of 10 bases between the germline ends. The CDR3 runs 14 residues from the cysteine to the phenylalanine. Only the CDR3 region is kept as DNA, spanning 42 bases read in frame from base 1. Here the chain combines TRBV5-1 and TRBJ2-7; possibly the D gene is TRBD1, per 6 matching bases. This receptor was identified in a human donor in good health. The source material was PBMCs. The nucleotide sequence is TGCGCCAGCAGCTTGGCGACAGGCTACTACGAGCAGTACTTC. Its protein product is CASSLATGYYEQYF. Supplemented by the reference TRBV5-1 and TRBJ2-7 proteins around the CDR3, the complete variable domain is KAGVTQTPRYLIKTRGQQVTLSCSPISGHRSVSWYQQTPGQGLQFLFEYFSETQRNKGNFPGRFSGRQFSNSRSEMNVSTLELGDSALYLCASSLATGYYEQYFGPGTRLTVT.